These 30 T cell receptor beta chains share one sample of origin, sequenced in a study of blood T cell repertoires in COVID-19. The protocol was immunoSEQ multiplex PCR, while the TCRdb copy is restricted to in-frame clones and leaves out a portion. The sample lists some 200,000 clones, around 83% occurring once. Material: peripheral blood. The receptors come from a woman in her sixties or seventies with COVID-19, enrolled during active disease.

The V and J genes are TRBV29-1 and TRBJ1-1; 7 bases are a match to TRBD1. The germline CDR1 and CDR2 sequences are SQVTM and ANQGSEA. Trimming took 3 bases from V and 7 from J; bases not matched to a gene: 8. The CDR3 runs 13 residues. DNA of the CDR3: TGCAGCGTTGAGGGGAAGGGGGCCCTTGAAGCTTTCTTT. Protein product: CSVEGKGALEAFF.

On this clone itself: Given the absence of the conserved phenylalanine or tryptophan at the CDR3 end, a read error is likely. The V call is TRBV7-2, the J call TRBJ2-7, with 9 nucleotides matching TRBD1. V was clipped by 0 bases and J by 6 bases; unmatched bases: 3. This CDR3 region has 14 residues. Germline V CDR1 and CDR2: SGHTA, FQGNSA. The CDR3 DNA reads TGTGCCAGCAGCTTAGCGAGGGACAGGGCCGAGCAGTACCTC. As protein: CASSLARDRAEQYL.

V is TRBV6-4 and J is TRBJ1-1; a possible D gene is TRBD1 (6 bases). CDR3 length equals 13 residues. Germline-derived CDR1 and CDR2 are MRHNA and SNTAGT. The V end lost 6 bases, the J end lost 1 base, and 9 bases lay between the germline ends. The CDR3 is CASRMGANTEAFF. In DNA, the CDR3 is TGTGCCAGCAGAATGGGGGCGAACACTGAAGCTTTCTTT.

This chain joins TRBV2 and TRBJ1-6; D is unclear. The V end lost 3 bases, the J end lost 6 bases, and 9 bases lay between the germline ends. The CDR3 contains 14 residues. Germline lookup yields CDR1 SNHLY and CDR2 FYNNEI. CDR3 nucleotides: TGTGCCAGCAGTGATCGGTCTCTTAATTCACCCCTCCACTTT. Translation: CASSDRSLNSPLHF.

CDR3 DNA sequence: TGTGCCAGCAGTGTCTTGGCGCTCAGGGTGACTAGAGGTCTCTACAATGAGCAGTTCTTC. Translation: CASSVLALRVTRGLYNEQFF. The V call is TRBV28, the J call TRBJ2-1, with D perhaps matching TRBD2 (6 bases). Germline V gene lookup returns CDR1 MDHEN and CDR2 SYDVKM. The V end was cut by 5 bases, the J end by 3 bases, with 29 bases between. This CDR3 is 20 amino acids long.

V usage is TRBV7-8 and J usage is TRBJ1-2; possible D gene TRBD1, 5 bases. Trimming stripped 1 base from V and 7 bases from J, with 10 bases between. This CDR3 has 13 residues. CDR1 is SGHVS, CDR2 FQNEAQ, per germline. This chain's CDR3 is CASSLVGAGGYTF. The CDR3 DNA follows: TGTGCCAGCAGCTTAGTAGGGGCCGGTGGCTACACCTTC.

This clone was seen only a few times. This chain links TRBV28 with TRBJ1-5; 8 bases align to TRBD1. Looked up from germline, CDR1 is MDHEN and CDR2 is SYDVKM. V lost 2 bases, J lost 0 bases, and 12 bases stayed unmatched. The CDR3 is made up of 19 amino acids. CDR3 amino acids: CASSLGGAGGRYSNQPQHF. CDR3 in DNA: TGTGCCAGCAGTTTAGGAGGGGCAGGGGGCCGTTATAGCAATCAGCCCCAGCATTTT.

The table lists this clone with a few counts. The CDR3 sequence is CASSLDGSGNEQFF. CDR3 nucleotide sequence: TGTGCCAGCAGCTTAGACGGGAGTGGGAATGAGCAGTTCTTC. The rearrangement uses TRBV7-9 and TRBJ2-1; possible D gene TRBD2, 6 bases. Germline lookup yields CDR1 SEHNR and CDR2 FQNEAQ (reference sequence). V shed 1 base and J shed 7 bases, with 11 bases lying between them. CDR3 size: 14 residues. The full variable domain, rest sourced from reference TRBV7-9 and TRBJ2-1, is DTGVSQNPRHKITKRGQNVTFRCDPISEHNRLYWYRQTLGQGPEFLTYFQNEAQLEKSRLLSDRFSAERPKGSFSTLEIQRTEQGDSAMYLCASSLDGSGNEQFFGPGTRLTVL.

The chain links TRBV19 to TRBJ2-1; 10 bases match TRBD1. The germline gives CDR1 LNHDA, CDR2 SQIVND (reference sequence). The ends lost 3 bases at V and 12 bases at J; junction bases unmatched: 14. The CDR3 length is 16 residues. The CDR3 protein is CASSMGPGQGFFGQFF. Written as DNA, the CDR3 is TGTGCCAGTAGTATGGGACCGGGACAGGGGTTCTTCGGGCAGTTCTTC. Full variable domain (rest looked up from reference TRBV19 and TRBJ2-1): DGGITQSPKYLFRKEGQNVTLSCEQNLNHDAMYWYRQDPGQGLRLIYYSQIVNDFQKGDIAEGYSVSREKKESFPLTVTSAQKNPTAFYLCASSMGPGQGFFGQFFGPGTRLTVL.

The chain links TRBV7-9 to TRBJ2-1; 11 bases are shared with TRBD2. Germline CDR1 is SEHNR and CDR2 is FQNEAQ (reference sequence). This CDR3 spans 15 amino acids. V lost 5 bases to trimming and J lost 6 bases; unmatched junction nucleotides: 6. CDR3 bases: TGTGCCAGCAGCGGAACTAGCGGGGGAAGCAATGAGCAGTTCTTC. Translating it yields CASSGTSGGSNEQFF.

The rearrangement uses TRBV10-3 and TRBJ2-7, with TRBD2 matching over 8 bases. The CDR3 spans 17 residues. Germline V gives CDR1 ENHRY, CDR2 SYGVKD. The V segment lost 2 bases and the J segment 4 bases; nucleotides outside the gene matches: 13. The CDR3 DNA follows: TGTGCCATCAGTGAGGGGGGGGAGTCTAGCGGGTTATACGAGCAGTACTTC. Residues: CAISEGGESSGLYEQYF.

J is TRBJ2-1 and V is TRBV30; 13 bases fit TRBD2. The V and J ends lost 0 bases and 9 bases, in that order; junction bases with no gene match: 5. The germline V gene encodes CDR1 GTSNPN and CDR2 SVGIG (reference sequence). The CDR3 is 15 residues long. The CDR3 DNA reads TGTGCCTGGAGTGTAAATAGACTAGCGGGAGGTGAGCAGTTCTTC. Encoded protein: CAWSVNRLAGGEQFF.

The chain carries TRBV29-1 and TRBJ2-1; D ambiguous. The CDR3 loop spans 14 amino acids. CDR1 and CDR2 (germline): SQVTM, ANQGSEA. Trimming removed 4 bases at V and 8 bases at J, with 18 bases between. Here the CDR3 reads CSVVLVVSNYEQFF. In DNA form, the CDR3 reads TGCAGCGTTGTCTTGGTAGTTAGTAACTATGAGCAGTTCTTC.

This chain connects TRBV28 to TRBJ1-4; 7 bases agree with TRBD1. Losses at the gene ends were 6 bases for V and 1 base for J; bases not matched to a gene: 8. The CDR3 covers 16 residues. Germline-derived CDR1 and CDR2 are MDHEN and SYDVKM. CDR3 protein: CASRPSDRETNEKLFF. The CDR3 nucleotides read TGTGCCAGCAGGCCATCCGACAGGGAAACTAATGAAAAACTGTTTTTT. The full variable domain, completed using reference TRBV28 and TRBJ1-4, is DVKVTQSSRYLVKRTGEKVFLECVQDMDHENMFWYRQDPGLGLRLIYFSYDVKMKEKGDIPEGYSVSREKKERFSLILESASTNQTSMYLCASRPSDRETNEKLFFGSGTQLSVL.

The chain carries TRBV19 and TRBJ2-3; no clear D gene. This CDR3 is built from 13 residues. The germline gives CDR1 LNHDA, CDR2 SQIVND (reference sequence). The ends were cut back, 6 bases at V and 6 bases at J, with 13 bases in the middle. The CDR3 loop reads CASRAWAGDTQYF. In DNA form, the CDR3 reads TGTGCCAGTAGGGCATGGGCTGGGGATACGCAGTATTTT.

V is TRBV5-4 and J is TRBJ1-1; D is uncertain. V was cut by 2 bases and J by 11 bases, with 10 bases left in between. CDR1 SGHNT and CDR2 YYREEE come from the germline V gene (reference sequence). The CDR3 length is 11 residues. The CDR3 DNA reads TGTGCCAGCAGCTTTCGGGGTGTTGCTTTCTTT. Its protein is CASSFRGVAFF.

The chain joins TRBV6-2 or TRBV6-3 to TRBJ2-4; TRBD1 aligns across 7 bases. The junction had 5 bases not matched to a gene; V was cut back by 0 bases and J by 15 bases. Germline assignment: CDR1 MNHEY and CDR2 SVGEGT. The CDR3 spans 12 residues. Written as DNA, the CDR3 is TGTGCCAGCAGTTACTCGGGACAGCCCCCGTACTTC. Its translation: CASSYSGQPPYF.

V usage is TRBV2 and J usage is TRBJ2-1; the match to TRBD1 covers 7 bases. The CDR3 is 11 amino acids. The ends lost 6 bases at V and 9 bases at J; junction bases unmatched: 2. Germline V CDR1 and CDR2: SNHLY, FYNNEI. CDR3 residues: CASRTGPEQFF. The CDR3 DNA reads TGTGCCAGCAGGACAGGGCCTGAGCAGTTCTTC.

The chain employs TRBV10-3 and TRBJ2-3, with a tentative D call TRBD2 (5 bases). Germline V lookup: CDR1 ENHRY, CDR2 SYGVKD. The CDR3 is 15 amino acids. V was clipped by 4 bases and J by 7 bases, with 18 bases between them. The chain's CDR3 is CAISGLLGDTNTQYF. CDR3 DNA: TGTGCCATCAGTGGCCTACTCGGGGATACGAATACGCAGTATTTT.

This chain uses TRBV1 with TRBJ2-7; TRBD1, as called in the table, went unchecked against the DNA. TRBV1 is listed as a pseudogene. The CDR3 runs to 14 residues. CDR3 DNA sequence: TGCACCAGCAGCCAGACAGGGAGCTCCTACGAGCAGTACTTC. Translation: CTSSQTGSSYEQYF.

The CDR3 loop is CASSLNRNNSPLHF. The CDR3 DNA is TGTGCCAGCAGTTTAAACAGGAATAATTCACCCCTCCACTTT. The chain combines TRBV27 with TRBJ1-6; TRBD1 is a possible D gene (5 bases). V was pared by 2 bases and J by 5 bases, with 7 bases between. Per the germline V gene, CDR1 is MNHEY and CDR2 is SMNVEV (reference sequence). The CDR3 is 14 residues long.

The chain recombines TRBV24-1 with TRBJ1-5; D uncertain. Trimming cost V 3 bases and J 7 bases, with 21 bases left between them. Germline V gives CDR1 KGHDR, CDR2 SFDVKD. This CDR3 has 17 amino acids. In nucleotides, the CDR3 is TGTGCCACCAGTGATGCCCGGACTTTAATGCAGGTCCAGCCCCAGCATTTT. This codes for CATSDARTLMQVQPQHF.

The CDR3 is CASSPGTDSNQPQHF. In nucleotides, the CDR3 is TGCGCCAGCAGCCCTGGGACAGATAGCAATCAGCCCCAGCATTTT. The J gene is TRBJ1-5, the V gene TRBV5-1; 7 bases align to TRBD1. The CDR3 runs 15 residues. With 4 bases clipped from V and 0 bases from J, the junction kept 4 bases outside the gene matches. Germline loops: CDR1 SGHRS, CDR2 YFSETQ.

In its sample, this clone was seen once. The chain combines TRBV19 with TRBJ2-7, with a weak D call TRBD2 (5 bases). Germline V gene data show CDR1 as LNHDA and CDR2 as SQIVND (reference sequence). This CDR3 spans 12 amino acids. The ends were cut back, 8 bases at V and 6 bases at J, with 14 bases in the middle. CDR3 region: CASEGRFGEQYF. CDR3 in DNA: TGTGCCAGTGAGGGCAGGTTCGGCGAGCAGTACTTC.

This clone has just a few counts. The rearrangement links TRBV5-1 to TRBJ2-1, with D hard to call. The length of the CDR3 is 12 residues. Trimming pared 1 base from V and 8 bases from J, leaving 7 bases between. Germline assignment: CDR1 SGHRS and CDR2 YFSETQ. The CDR3 region is CASSLTIYEQFF. In DNA form, the CDR3 reads TGCGCCAGCAGCTTGACTATTTATGAGCAGTTCTTC.

V is TRBV4-3 and J is TRBJ2-6; D is unclear. Trimming removed 1 base at V and 0 bases at J, with 4 bases between. The CDR3 length is 15 residues. The germline V gene has CDR1 LGHNA and CDR2 YSLEER. CDR3 residues: CASSQAISGANVLTF. The CDR3, as DNA: TGCGCCAGCAGCCAAGCAATCTCTGGGGCCAACGTCCTGACTTTC.

V usage is TRBV7-2 and J usage is TRBJ1-6, with 8 bases lining up with TRBD1. J gave up 13 bases and V 6 bases, and 8 bases lay outside the gene matches. Germline CDR1 and CDR2: SGHTA and FQGNSA. The CDR3 length is 13 residues. CDR3 amino acids: CASSSDRVGPLHF. CDR3 nucleotides: TGTGCCAGCAGTTCGGACAGGGTGGGGCCCCTCCACTTT.

The chain recombines TRBV27 with TRBJ1-3, with D unresolved. Between the trimmed V and J ends, which lost 3 bases and 2 bases, there was a span of 11 bases. The CDR3 contains 15 residues. Germline assignment: CDR1 MNHEY and CDR2 SMNVEV (reference sequence). The CDR3 region has the DNA TGTGCCAGCAGTTTCCAGGAAAGGCCTGGAAACACCATATATTTT. This translates into CASSFQERPGNTIYF.

This chain connects TRBV9 to TRBJ1-6; D unclear. V was cut by 2 bases and J by 0 bases, with 12 bases left in between. CDR1 is SGDLS and CDR2 is YYNGEE in the germline V gene. This CDR3 region has 17 residues. DNA for the CDR3: TGTGCCAGCAGCGTGAATAGAGCTCGCTCCTATAATTCACCCCTCCACTTT. Residues: CASSVNRARSYNSPLHF.

The rearrangement joins TRBV2 to TRBJ1-1; unclear D gene. The germline gives CDR1 SNHLY, CDR2 FYNNEI. This CDR3 has 15 residues. Between the trimmed V and J ends, which lost 4 bases and 2 bases, there was a span of 14 bases. The CDR3 is CASSATAGINTEAFF. The CDR3 DNA is TGTGCCAGCAGTGCCACAGCCGGAATTAACACTGAAGCTTTCTTT.